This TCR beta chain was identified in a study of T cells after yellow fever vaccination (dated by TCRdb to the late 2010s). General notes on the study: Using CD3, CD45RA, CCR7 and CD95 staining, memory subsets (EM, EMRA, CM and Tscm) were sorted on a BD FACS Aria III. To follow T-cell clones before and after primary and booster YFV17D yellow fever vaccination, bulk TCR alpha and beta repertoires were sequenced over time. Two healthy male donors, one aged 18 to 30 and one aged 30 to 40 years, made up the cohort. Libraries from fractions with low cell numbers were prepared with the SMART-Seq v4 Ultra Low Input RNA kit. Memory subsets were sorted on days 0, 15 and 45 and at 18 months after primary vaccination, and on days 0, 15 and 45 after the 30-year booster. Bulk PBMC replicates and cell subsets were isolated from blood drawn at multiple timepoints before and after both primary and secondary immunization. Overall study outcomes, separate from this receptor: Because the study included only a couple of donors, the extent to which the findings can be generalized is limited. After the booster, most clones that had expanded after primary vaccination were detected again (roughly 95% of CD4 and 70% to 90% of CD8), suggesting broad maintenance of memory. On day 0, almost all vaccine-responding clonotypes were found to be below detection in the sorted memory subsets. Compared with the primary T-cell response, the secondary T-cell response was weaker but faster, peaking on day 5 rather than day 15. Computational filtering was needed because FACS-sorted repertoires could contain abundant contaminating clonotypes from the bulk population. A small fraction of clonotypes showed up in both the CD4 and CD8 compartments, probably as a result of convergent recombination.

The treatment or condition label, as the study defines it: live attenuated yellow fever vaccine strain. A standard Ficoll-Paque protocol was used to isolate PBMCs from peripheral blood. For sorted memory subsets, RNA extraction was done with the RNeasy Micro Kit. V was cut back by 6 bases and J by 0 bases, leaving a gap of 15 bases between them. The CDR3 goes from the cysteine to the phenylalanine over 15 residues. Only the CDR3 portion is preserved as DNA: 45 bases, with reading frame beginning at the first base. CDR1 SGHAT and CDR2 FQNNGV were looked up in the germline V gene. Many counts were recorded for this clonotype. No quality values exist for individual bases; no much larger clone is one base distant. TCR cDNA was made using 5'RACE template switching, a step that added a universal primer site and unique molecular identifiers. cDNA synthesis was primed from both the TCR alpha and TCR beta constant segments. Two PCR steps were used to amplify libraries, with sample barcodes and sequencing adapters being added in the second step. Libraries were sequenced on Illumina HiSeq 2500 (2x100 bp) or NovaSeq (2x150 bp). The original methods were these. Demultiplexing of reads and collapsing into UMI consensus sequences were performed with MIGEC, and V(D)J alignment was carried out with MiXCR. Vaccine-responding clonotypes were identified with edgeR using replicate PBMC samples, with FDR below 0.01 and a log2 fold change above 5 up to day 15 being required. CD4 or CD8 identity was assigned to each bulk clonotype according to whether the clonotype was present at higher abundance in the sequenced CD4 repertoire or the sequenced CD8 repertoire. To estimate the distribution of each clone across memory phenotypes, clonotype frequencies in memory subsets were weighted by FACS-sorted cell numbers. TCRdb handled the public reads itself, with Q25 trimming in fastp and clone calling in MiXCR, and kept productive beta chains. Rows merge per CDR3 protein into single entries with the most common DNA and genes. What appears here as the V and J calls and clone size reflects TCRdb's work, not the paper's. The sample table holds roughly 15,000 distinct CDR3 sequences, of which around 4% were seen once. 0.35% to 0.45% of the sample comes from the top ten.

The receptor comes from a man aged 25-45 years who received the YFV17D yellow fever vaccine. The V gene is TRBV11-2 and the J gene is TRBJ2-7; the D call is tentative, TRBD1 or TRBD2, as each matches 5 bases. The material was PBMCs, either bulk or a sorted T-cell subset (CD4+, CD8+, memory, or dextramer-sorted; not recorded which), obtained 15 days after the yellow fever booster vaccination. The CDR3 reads CASSYRDGISYEQYF. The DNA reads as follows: TGTGCCAGCAGTTACCGGGACGGAATCTCCTACGAGCAGTACTTC.